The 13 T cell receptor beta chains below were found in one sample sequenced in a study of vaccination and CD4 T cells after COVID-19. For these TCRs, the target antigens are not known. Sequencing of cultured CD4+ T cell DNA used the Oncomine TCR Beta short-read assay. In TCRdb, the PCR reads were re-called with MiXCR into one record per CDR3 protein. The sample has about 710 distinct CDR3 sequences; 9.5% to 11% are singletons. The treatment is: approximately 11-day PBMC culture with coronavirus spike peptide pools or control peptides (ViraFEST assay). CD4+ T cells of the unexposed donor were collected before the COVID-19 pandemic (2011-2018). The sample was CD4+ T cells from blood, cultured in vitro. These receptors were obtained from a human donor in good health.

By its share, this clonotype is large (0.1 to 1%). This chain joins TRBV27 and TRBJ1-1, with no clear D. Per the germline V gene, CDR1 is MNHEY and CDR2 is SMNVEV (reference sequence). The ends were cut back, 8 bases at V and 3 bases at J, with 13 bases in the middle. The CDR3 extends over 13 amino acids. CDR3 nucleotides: TGTGCCAGCCGCGATAGTTGGGACACTGAAGCTTTCTTT. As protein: CASRDSWDTEAFF.

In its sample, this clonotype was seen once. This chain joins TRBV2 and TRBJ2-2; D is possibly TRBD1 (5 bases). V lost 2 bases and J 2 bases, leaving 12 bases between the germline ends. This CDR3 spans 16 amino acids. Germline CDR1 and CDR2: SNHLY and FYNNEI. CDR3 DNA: TGTGCCAGCAGTGAAACCAGGGTAAAAAACACCGGGGAGCTGTTTTTT. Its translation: CASSETRVKNTGELFF.

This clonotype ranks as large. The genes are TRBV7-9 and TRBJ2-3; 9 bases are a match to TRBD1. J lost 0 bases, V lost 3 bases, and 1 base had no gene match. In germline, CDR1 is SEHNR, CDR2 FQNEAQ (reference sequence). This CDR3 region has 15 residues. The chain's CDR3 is CASSFGTGSTDTQYF. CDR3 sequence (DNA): TGTGCCAGCAGCTTCGGGACAGGGAGCACAGATACGCAGTATTTT.

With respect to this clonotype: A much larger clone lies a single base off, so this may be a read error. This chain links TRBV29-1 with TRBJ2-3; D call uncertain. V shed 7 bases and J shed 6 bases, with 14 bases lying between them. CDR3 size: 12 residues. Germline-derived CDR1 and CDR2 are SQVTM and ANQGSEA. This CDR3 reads CSAARSADTQYF. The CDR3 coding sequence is TGCAGCGCTGCGCGGTCGGCGGATACGCAGTATTTT.

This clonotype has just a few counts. The CDR3 DNA follows: TGTGCCAGCAGCCACCGACAGGGGAGGGATGGCTACACCTTC. Its protein product is CASSHRQGRDGYTF. V and J are TRBV3-1 and TRBJ1-2; 8 nucleotides match TRBD1. Germline V gene lookup returns CDR1 LGHDT and CDR2 YNNKEL (reference sequence). V lost 3 bases, J lost 6 bases, and 6 bases stayed unmatched. CDR3 length: 14 amino acids.

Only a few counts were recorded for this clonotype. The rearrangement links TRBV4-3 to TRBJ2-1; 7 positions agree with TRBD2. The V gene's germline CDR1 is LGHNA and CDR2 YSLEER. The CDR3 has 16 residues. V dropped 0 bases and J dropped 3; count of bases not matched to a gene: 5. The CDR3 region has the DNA TGCGCCAGCAGCCAAGAGCCGCGCGGGGGCTACAATGAGCAGTTCTTC. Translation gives CASSQEPRGGYNEQFF.

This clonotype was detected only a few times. The CDR3 spells CASSLVWAGETQYF. The DNA of the CDR3 is TGTGCCAGCAGCTTAGTTTGGGCCGGAGAGACCCAGTACTTC. This chain uses TRBV11-2 with TRBJ2-5; D uncertain. Trimming took 1 base from V and 4 from J, leaving 10 bases between them. CDR1 is SGHAT, CDR2 FQNNGV, per germline. The CDR3 is 14 residues long.

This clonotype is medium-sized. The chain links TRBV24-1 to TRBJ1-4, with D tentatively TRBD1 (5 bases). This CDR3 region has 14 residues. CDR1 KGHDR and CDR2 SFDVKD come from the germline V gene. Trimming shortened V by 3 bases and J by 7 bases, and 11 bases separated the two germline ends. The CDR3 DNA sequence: TGTGCCACCAGTGATGGGGAGGGGAGTGAAAAACTGTTTTTT. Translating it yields CATSDGEGSEKLFF.

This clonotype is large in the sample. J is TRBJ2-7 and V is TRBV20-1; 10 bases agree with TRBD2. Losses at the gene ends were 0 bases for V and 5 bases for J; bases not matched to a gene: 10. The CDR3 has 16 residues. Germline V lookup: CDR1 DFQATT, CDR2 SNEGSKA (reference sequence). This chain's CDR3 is CSARDLQGLADNEQYF. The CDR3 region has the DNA TGCAGTGCTAGAGATTTACAAGGACTAGCGGATAACGAGCAGTACTTC.

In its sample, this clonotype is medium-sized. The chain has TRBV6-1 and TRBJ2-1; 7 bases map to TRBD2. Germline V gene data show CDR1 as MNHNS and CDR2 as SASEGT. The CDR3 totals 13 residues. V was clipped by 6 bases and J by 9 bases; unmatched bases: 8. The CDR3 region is CASSWGGSGEQFF. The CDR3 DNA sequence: TGTGCCAGCAGCTGGGGGGGTTCAGGTGAGCAGTTCTTC.

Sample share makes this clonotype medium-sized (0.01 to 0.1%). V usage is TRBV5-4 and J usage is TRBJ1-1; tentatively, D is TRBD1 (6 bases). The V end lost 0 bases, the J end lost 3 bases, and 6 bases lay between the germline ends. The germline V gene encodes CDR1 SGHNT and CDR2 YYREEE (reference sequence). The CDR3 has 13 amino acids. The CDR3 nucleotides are TGTGCCAGCAGCTTGGACAGGGACACTGAAGCTTTCTTT. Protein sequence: CASSLDRDTEAFF.

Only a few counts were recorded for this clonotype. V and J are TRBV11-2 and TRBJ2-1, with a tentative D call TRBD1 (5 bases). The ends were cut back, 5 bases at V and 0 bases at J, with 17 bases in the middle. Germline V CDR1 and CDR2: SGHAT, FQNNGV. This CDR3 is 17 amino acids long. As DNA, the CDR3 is TGTGCCAGCAGCCGATCCTACAGGTCCAACTCCTACAATGAGCAGTTCTTC. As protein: CASSRSYRSNSYNEQFF.

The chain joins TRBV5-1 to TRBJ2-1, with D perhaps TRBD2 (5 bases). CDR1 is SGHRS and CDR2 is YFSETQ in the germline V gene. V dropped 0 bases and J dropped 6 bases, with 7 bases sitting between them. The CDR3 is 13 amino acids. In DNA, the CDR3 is TGCGCCAGCAGCTTGGGGGCGGGCAATGAGCAGTTCTTC. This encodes CASSLGAGNEQFF.